A single sample is the source of the 7 T cell receptor beta chains below, sequenced in a study of T-cell memory formation after mild COVID-19. TCRdb recomputed calls from the 5' RACE reads with MiXCR, one row per CDR3 protein. Among roughly 300,000 distinct CDR3 sequences listed, roughly 13% were seen once. Sequencing input: PBMCs or a T cell subset sorted from them (not recorded which). These receptors were obtained from a young man who had mild COVID-19 (a few samples of this study predate the infection). Cell type and time point are not known.

This chain's CDR3 is CASSLVAGGSGDTQYF. CDR3 sequence (DNA): TGCGCCAGCAGCTTGGTGGCGGGGGGCTCGGGAGATACGCAGTATTTT. V gene TRBV5-1 combines with J gene TRBJ2-3, with 8 bases identical to TRBD2. The V gene's germline CDR1 is SGHRS and CDR2 YFSETQ. Trimming at V came to 0 bases and at J to 5 bases, leaving 8 bases not matched to a gene. This CDR3 is built from 16 residues.

The rearrangement links TRBV7-2 to TRBJ2-7; a possible D gene is TRBD2 (6 bases). Looked up from germline, CDR1 is SGHTA and CDR2 is FQGNSA. There are 15 residues in the CDR3. Trimming took 2 bases from V and 5 from J, leaving 16 bases between them. In nucleotides, the CDR3 is TGTGCCAGCAGCTTATGGCCGGCTAGGGAGGACGAGCAGTACTTC. As protein: CASSLWPAREDEQYF.

This chain joins TRBV6-6 and TRBJ2-4; the D gene is possibly TRBD1 (5 bases). The CDR3 contains 12 residues. In germline, CDR1 is MNHNY, CDR2 SVGAGI (reference sequence). The V end was cut by 7 bases, the J end by 8 bases, with 12 bases between. The CDR3 DNA follows: TGTGCCAGCAAACAGGACAACGACATTCAGTACTTC. Amino acids: CASKQDNDIQYF.

In the case of this clonotype: Compared with germline, one end of the junction differs, possibly owing to a read error. V usage is TRBV7-7 and J usage is TRBJ1-2; the D is unclear. CDR1 is SSHAT, CDR2 FNYEAQ, per germline (reference sequence). The CDR3 runs 14 residues. The CDR3 sequence: CASSFRMAAYGYTF. The CDR3 bases are TGTGCTAGCAGCTTTAGAATGGCGGCCTATGGCTACACCTTC.

The chain couples TRBV7-9 to TRBJ1-3, with 9 positions matching TRBD1. J gave up 0 bases and V 1 base, and 1 base lay outside the gene matches. The CDR3 is 16 amino acids. Germline-derived CDR1 and CDR2 are SEHNR and FQNEAQ (reference sequence). CDR3 in DNA: TGTGCCAGCAGCTTAGGGACAGGGGCCTCTGGAAACACCATATATTTT. The encoded protein is CASSLGTGASGNTIYF.

This chain joins TRBV6-1 and TRBJ2-7; possible D gene TRBD2, 5 bases. Germline CDR1 and CDR2: MNHNS and SASEGT. V was clipped by 0 bases and J by 0 bases, with 9 bases between them. The CDR3 consists of 15 residues. The CDR3 DNA reads as TGTGCCAGCAGTGAAGCATCGGGGAGCTCCTACGAGCAGTACGTC. Protein: CASSEASGSSYEQYV.

The chain uses TRBV4-1 and TRBJ2-1; TRBD1 agrees at 7 bases. The CDR3 extends over 13 amino acids. Germline V CDR1 and CDR2: MGHRA, YSYEKL. V trimming: 3 bases; J trimming: 8 bases; junction bases outside the gene matches: 4. The CDR3 loop is CASSQLGGDEQFF. The CDR3 bases are TGCGCCAGCAGCCAGTTAGGGGGCGATGAGCAGTTCTTC.